This T cell receptor beta chain emerged from a study of control samples from healthy donors and cancer patients. This clone was observed once. Sequencing was performed with immunoSEQ multiplex PCR; in TCRdb, only in-frame clones are kept and a portion is missing. The data contain 40,000 to 50,000 clones, roughly 94% of them singletons. CDR3 length: 15 amino acids. From germline, CDR1 is LGHDT and CDR2 YNNKEL (reference sequence). Trimming pared 0 bases from V and 7 bases from J, leaving 15 bases between. The sequenced sample consisted of blood. The sequence was collected from a man aged 55 to 69 in good health. J is TRBJ2-5 and V is TRBV3-1 (or the pseudogene TRBV3-2), with no clear D. The chain's CDR3 is CASSQDQKATRTQYF. The CDR3, as DNA: TGTGCCAGCAGCCAAGATCAGAAGGCGACCCGGACCCAGTACTTC.